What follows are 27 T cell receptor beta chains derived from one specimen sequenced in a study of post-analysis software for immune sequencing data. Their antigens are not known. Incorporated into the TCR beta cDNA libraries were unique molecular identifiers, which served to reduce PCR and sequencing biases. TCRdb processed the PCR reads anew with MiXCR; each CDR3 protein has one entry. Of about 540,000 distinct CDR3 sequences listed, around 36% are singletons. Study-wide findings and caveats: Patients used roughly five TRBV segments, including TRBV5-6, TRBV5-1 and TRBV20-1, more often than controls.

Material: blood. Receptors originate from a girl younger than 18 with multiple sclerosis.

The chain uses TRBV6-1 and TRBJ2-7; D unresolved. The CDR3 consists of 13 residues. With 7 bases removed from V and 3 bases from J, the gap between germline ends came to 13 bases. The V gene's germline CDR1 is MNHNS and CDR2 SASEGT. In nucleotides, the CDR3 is TGTGCCAGCACCTTTCGGGCCGGCTACGAGCAGTACTTC. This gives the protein CASTFRAGYEQYF.

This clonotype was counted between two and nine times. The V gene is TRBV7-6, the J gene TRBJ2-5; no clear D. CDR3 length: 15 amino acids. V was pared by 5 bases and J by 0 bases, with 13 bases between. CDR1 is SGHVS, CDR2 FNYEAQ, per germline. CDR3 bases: TGTGCCAGCAGCCCTGGAGACGTAAACCAAGAGACCCAGTACTTC. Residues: CASSPGDVNQETQYF.

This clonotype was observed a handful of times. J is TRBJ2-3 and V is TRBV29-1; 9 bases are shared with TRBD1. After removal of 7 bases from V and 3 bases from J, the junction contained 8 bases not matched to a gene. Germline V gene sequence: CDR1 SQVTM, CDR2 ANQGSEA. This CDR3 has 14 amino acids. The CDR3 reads CSAAGQGGTDTQYF. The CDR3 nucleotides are TGCAGCGCCGCGGGACAGGGAGGGACAGATACGCAGTATTTT.

CDR3 in DNA: TGTGCCAGCAGCTCCTACAGAGACACCGGGGAGCTGTTTTTT. Residues: CASSSYRDTGELFF. The chain links TRBV7-6 to TRBJ2-2, with D uncertain. CDR3 size: 14 residues. Germline assignment: CDR1 SGHVS and CDR2 FNYEAQ. Trimming left V 4 bases short and J 3 bases short, with 9 bases between.

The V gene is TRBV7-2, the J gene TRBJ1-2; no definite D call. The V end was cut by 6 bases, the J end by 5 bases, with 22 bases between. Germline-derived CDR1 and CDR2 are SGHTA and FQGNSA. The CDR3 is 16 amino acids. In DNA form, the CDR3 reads TGTGCCAGCAGTCCCGGGCGGGCTGGGCTGGGATATGGCTACACCTTC. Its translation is CASSPGRAGLGYGYTF.

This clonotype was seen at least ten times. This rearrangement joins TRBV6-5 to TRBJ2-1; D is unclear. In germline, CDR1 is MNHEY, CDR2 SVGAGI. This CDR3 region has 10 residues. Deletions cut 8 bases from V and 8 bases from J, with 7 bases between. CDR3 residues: CASGLYEQFF. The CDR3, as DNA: TGTGCCAGCGGCCTGTATGAGCAGTTCTTC.

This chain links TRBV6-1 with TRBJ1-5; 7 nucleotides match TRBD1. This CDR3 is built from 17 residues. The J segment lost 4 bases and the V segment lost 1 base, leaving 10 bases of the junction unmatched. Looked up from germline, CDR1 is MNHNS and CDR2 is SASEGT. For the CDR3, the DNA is TGTGCCAGCAGTGAAGGACAGGGAGGGGGGGCTAATCAGCCCCAGCATTTT. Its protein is CASSEGQGGGANQPQHF.

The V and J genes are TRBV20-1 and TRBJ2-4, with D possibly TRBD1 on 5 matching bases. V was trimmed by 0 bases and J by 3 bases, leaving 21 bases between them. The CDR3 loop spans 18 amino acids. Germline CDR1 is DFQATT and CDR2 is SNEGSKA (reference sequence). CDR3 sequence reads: CSARELTAPWEDKNIQYF. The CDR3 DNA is TGCAGTGCTAGAGAATTGACAGCCCCCTGGGAAGACAAAAACATTCAGTACTTC.

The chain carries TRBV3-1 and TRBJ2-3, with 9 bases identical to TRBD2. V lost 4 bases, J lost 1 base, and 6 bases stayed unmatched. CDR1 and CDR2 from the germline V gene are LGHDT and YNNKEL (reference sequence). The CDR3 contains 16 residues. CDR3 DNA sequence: TGTGCCAGCAGCCCAGGACTAGCGTGGGGCACAGATACGCAGTATTTT. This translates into CASSPGLAWGTDTQYF.

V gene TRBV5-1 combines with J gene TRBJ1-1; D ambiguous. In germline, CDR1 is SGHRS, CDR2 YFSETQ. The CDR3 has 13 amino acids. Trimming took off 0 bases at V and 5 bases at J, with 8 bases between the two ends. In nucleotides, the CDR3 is TGCGCCAGCAGCTTGGATTCGGGAACTGAAGCTTTCTTT. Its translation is CASSLDSGTEAFF.

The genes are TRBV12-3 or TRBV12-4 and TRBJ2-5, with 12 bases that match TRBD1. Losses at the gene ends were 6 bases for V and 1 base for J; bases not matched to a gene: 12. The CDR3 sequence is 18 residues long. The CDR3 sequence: CASSQGQGAGNLQETQYF. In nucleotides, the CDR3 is TGTGCCAGCAGCCAGGGACAGGGGGCGGGGAATCTCCAAGAGACCCAGTACTTC.

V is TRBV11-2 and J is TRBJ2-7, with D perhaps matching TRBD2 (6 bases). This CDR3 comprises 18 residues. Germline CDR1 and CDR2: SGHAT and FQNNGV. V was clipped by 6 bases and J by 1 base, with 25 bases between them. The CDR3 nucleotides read TGTGCCAGCAGGAATTTGGCGGGGCACCTCAGCACATCCTACGAGCAGTACTTC. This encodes CASRNLAGHLSTSYEQYF.

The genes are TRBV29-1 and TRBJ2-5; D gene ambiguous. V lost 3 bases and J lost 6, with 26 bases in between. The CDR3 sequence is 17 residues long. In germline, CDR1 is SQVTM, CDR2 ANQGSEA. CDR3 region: CSVDMTPKNDGMQTQYF. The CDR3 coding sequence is TGCAGCGTTGATATGACTCCGAAGAACGACGGTATGCAGACCCAGTACTTC. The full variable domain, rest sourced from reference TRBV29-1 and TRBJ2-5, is SAVISQKPSRDICQRGTSLTIQCQVDSQVTMMFWYRQQPGQSLTLIATANQGSEATYESGFVIDKFPISRPNLTFSTLTVSNMSPEDSSIYLCSVDMTPKNDGMQTQYFGPGTRLLVL.

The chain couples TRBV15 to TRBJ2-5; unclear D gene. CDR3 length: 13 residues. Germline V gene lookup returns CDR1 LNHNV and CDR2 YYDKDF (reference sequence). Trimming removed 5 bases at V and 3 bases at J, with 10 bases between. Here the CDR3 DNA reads TGTGCCACCAGCCGGCACCAGGAAGAGACCCAGTACTTC. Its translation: CATSRHQEETQYF.

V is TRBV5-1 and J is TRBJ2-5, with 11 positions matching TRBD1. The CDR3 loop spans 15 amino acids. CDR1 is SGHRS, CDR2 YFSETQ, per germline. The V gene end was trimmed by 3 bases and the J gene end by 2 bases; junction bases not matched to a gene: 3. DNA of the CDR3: TGCGCCAGCAGCTGGACAGGGGGCCCTCAAGAGACCCAGTACTTC. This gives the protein CASSWTGGPQETQYF.

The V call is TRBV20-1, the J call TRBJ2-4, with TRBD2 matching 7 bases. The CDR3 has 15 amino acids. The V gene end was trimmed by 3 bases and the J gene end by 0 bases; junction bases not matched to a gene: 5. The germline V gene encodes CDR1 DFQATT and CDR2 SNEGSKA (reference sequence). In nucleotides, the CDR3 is TGCAGTGCTAGTCCGCGGGGGATAGCCAAAAACATTCAGTACTTC. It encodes CSASPRGIAKNIQYF.

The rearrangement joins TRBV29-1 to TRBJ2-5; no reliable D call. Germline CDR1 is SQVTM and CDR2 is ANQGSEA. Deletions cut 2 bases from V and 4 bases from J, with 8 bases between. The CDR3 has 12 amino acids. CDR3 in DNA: TGCAGCGTTGAATATGCGTTAGAGACCCAGTACTTC. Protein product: CSVEYALETQYF.

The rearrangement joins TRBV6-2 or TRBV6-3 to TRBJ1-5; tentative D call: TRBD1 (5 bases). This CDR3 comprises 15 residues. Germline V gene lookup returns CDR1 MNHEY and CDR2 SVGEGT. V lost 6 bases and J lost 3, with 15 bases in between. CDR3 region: CASRTSDSFNQPQHF. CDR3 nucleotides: TGTGCCAGCAGGACCTCAGACAGCTTCAATCAGCCCCAGCATTTT.

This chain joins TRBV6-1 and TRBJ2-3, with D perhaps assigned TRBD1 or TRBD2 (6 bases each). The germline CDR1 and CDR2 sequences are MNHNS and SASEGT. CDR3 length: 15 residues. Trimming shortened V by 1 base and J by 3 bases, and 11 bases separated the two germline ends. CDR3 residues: CASSEVGGPTDTQYF. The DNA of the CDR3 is TGTGCCAGCAGTGAAGTAGGGGGGCCAACAGATACGCAGTATTTT.

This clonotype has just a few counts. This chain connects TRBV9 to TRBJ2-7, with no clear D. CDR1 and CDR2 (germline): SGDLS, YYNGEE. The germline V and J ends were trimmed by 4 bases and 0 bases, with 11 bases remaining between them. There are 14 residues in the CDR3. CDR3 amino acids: CASSPDTDSYEQYF. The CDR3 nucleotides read TGTGCCAGCAGCCCCGACACCGACTCCTACGAGCAGTACTTC.

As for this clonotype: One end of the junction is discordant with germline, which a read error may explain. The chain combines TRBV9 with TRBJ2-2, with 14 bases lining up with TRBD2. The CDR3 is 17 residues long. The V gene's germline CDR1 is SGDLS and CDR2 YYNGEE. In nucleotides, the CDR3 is TGTGCTAGCAGCATTGGGACTAGCGGGGGTCCAACCGGGGAGCTGTTTTTT. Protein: CASSIGTSGGPTGELFF.

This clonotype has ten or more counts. CDR3 in amino acids: CSVESVYNEQFF. In DNA form, the CDR3 reads TGCAGCGTTGAGTCTGTCTACAATGAGCAGTTCTTC. The V gene is TRBV29-1, the J gene TRBJ2-1; D is unresolved. Trimming pared 3 bases from V and 3 bases from J, leaving 6 bases between. From germline, CDR1 is SQVTM and CDR2 ANQGSEA. The length of the CDR3 is 12 residues.

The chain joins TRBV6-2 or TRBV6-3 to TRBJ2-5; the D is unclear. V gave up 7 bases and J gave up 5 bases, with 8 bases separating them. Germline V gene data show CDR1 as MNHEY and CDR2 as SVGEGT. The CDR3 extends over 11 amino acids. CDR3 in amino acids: CASTIGETQYF. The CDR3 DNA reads TGTGCCAGCACCATAGGGGAGACCCAGTACTTC.

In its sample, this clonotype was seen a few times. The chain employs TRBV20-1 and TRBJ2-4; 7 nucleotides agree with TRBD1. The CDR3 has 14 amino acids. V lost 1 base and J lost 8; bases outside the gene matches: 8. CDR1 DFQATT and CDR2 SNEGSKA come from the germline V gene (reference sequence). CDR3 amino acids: CSARGGGRGDIQYF. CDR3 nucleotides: TGCAGTGCTAGAGGAGGGGGCAGAGGGGACATTCAGTACTTC.

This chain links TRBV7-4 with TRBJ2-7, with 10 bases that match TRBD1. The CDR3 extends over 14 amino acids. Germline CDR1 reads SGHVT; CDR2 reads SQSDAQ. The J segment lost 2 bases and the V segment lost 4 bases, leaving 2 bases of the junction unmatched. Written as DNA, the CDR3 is TGTGCCAGCAGCTCGACAGGGGGCGCCTACGAGCAGTACTTC. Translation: CASSSTGGAYEQYF.

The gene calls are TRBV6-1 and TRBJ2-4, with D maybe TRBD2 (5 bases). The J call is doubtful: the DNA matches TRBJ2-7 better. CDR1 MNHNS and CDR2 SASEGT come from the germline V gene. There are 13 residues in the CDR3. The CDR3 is CASSEVRDDEQYF. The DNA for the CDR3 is TGTGCCAGCAGTGAAGTGAGGGATGACGAGCAGTACTTC.

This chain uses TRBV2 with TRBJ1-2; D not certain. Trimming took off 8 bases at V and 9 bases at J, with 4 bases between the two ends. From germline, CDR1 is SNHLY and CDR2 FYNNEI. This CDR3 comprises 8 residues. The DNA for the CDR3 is TGTGCCAGCGACAGCTACACCTTC. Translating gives CASDSYTF.